Listed below are T cell receptor beta chains from one sample, sequenced in a study of blood T cell repertoires in COVID-19. TCRdb's copy holds only in-frame clones and misses some; the assay was immunoSEQ multiplex PCR. This sample has some 120,000 clones; about 80% occur once, and the top ten carry 20% to 25%. The specimen sequenced was peripheral blood. The source of these receptors is a human donor in a cohort sampled during active COVID-19. Both conserved end residues are part of each CDR3. Fields, in order: J gene, V gene, D gene, clone size, CDR3 DNA, CDR3 protein. The D gene is left open where the match is weak. Size is stated for part of the rows, as once, few or many counts, or as a class when the clone is expanded.

>TRBJ2-1|TRBV29-1|TRBD2|-
TGCAGCGTAGCTCCGGGACTAGCGGGACGCGAAGGCTCCTACAATGAGCAGTTCTTC
CSVAPGLAGREGSYNEQFF
>TRBJ2-2|TRBV6-2/TRBV6-3|-|-
TGTGCCAGCAGTCGCCAGGGGACCCAGACCGGGGAGCTGTTTTTT
CASSRQGTQTGELFF
>TRBJ2-2|TRBV19|TRBD2|-
TGTGCCAGTAGTATTCGCGGGGGTGACACCGGGGAGCTGTTTTTT
CASSIRGGDTGELFF
>TRBJ1-6|TRBV27|TRBD1|-
TGTGCCAGCAGTTCAGGGACAGGGGTGTCGGGTCCCTATAATTCACCCCTCCACTTT
CASSSGTGVSGPYNSPLHF
>TRBJ2-4|TRBV19|-|-
TGTGCCAGTAGTATAGGGCAGACAGGAGCCAAAAACATTCAGTACTTC
CASSIGQTGAKNIQYF
>TRBJ2-1|TRBV9|TRBD2|-
TGTGCCAGCAGCGCGGGGAAGACTAGCGGTTACAATGAGCAGTTCTTC
CASSAGKTSGYNEQFF
>TRBJ1-1|TRBV19|-|-
TGTGCCAGTAGTATAGGCAGGGCGGTGACTGAAGCTTTCTTT
CASSIGRAVTEAFF
>TRBJ1-1|TRBV10-3|-|-
TGTGCTGGCTCTCGACACAAGAACACTGAAGCTTTCTTT
CAGSRHKNTEAFF
>TRBJ1-2|TRBV28|-|-
TGTGCCAGCACGAATCCCGACATAGGCAGAAGCTTC
CASTNPDIGRSF
>TRBJ2-1|TRBV5-1|TRBD2|-
TGCGCCAGCAGCCAGACTAGCGGGAGTTTATATGAGCAGTTCTTC
CASSQTSGSLYEQFF
>TRBJ1-2|TRBV18|-|-
TGTGCCAGCTCTCAACAGGGTACAGGAGATGGCTACACCTTC
CASSQQGTGDGYTF
>TRBJ2-7|TRBV28|TRBD2|-
TGTGCCAGCAACCTAGCGGGAGGAAGGGGGGAGCAGTACTTC
CASNLAGGRGEQYF
>TRBJ2-5|TRBV10-1|-|-
TGCGCCAGCAGTGAGACAGGGAGCCGGGAGACCCAGTACTTC
CASSETGSRETQYF
>TRBJ1-2|TRBV10-3|TRBD1|-
TGTGCCACCAAACCGACAGGGGATGGCTACACCTTC
CATKPTGDGYTF
>TRBJ1-1|TRBV7-3|-|few
TGTGCCAGCAGCTTAGGGCCGTTCGACACTGAAGCTTTCTTT
CASSLGPFDTEAFF
>TRBJ2-5|TRBV5-4|-|-
TGTGCCAGCAGCTTCAACAGGGACGAGACCCAGTACTTC
CASSFNRDETQYF
>TRBJ1-5|TRBV19|-|-
TGTGCCAGTAGTATAGGGTGGGGACAAAATCAGCCCCAGCATTTT
CASSIGWGQNQPQHF
>TRBJ1-6|TRBV10-1|TRBD1|many
TGCGCCAGCAGTGAGTCAGAGGGGGCCCCCACTAATTCACCCCTCCACTTT
CASSESEGAPTNSPLHF
>TRBJ2-7|TRBV3-1/TRBV3-2|TRBD2|-
TGTGCCAGCAGCCCACGGACTAGCGGGGGGAACTACGAGCAGTACTTC
CASSPRTSGGNYEQYF
>TRBJ1-2|TRBV3-1/TRBV3-2|-|once
TGTGCCAGCAGCCTGCAGGGGATTCACGGCTACACCTTC
CASSLQGIHGYTF
>TRBJ2-1|TRBV7-9|TRBD2|-
TGTGCCAGCAGCTCAACCTCCGGGACTAGATACAATGAGCAGTTCTTC
CASSSTSGTRYNEQFF
>TRBJ1-1|TRBV6-5|-|-
TGTGCCAGCAGTTACTCCCAGGGATACACTGAAGCTTTCTTT
CASSYSQGYTEAFF
>TRBJ2-1|TRBV6-2/TRBV6-3|-|few
TGTGCCAGCAGTTACGCGACACCTCCCAATGAGCAGTTCTTC
CASSYATPPNEQFF
>TRBJ2-3|TRBV6-1|TRBD2|-
TGTGCCAGCAGTGGACTTAGCGGGAGAGGTCGCACAGATACGCAGTATTTT
CASSGLSGRGRTDTQYF
>TRBJ1-3|TRBV3-1/TRBV3-2|-|-
TGTGCCAGCAGCCAACCCAGGGCCTCTGGAAACACCATATATTTT
CASSQPRASGNTIYF
>TRBJ1-4|TRBV4-1|TRBD1|-
TGCGCCAGCAGCCAATCTACCGGGACAGGGGTTCGAGATGAAAAACTGTTTTTT
CASSQSTGTGVRDEKLFF
>TRBJ2-7|TRBV9|TRBD1|-
TGTGCCAGCAGCGTAAGGGGGCACTCGCCGAGGGAGCAGTACTTC
CASSVRGHSPREQYF
>TRBJ2-1|TRBV29-1|TRBD1|few
TGCAGCGCCCAGACAGGGAGCTCCTACAATGAGCAGTTCTTC
CSAQTGSSYNEQFF
>TRBJ1-4|TRBV27|-|once
TGTGCCAGCAGTTTTCAGGGCTCTAATGAAAAACTGTTTTTT
CASSFQGSNEKLFF
>TRBJ2-4|TRBV7-2|-|-
TGTGCCAGCAGTAGGACAGGGACGGGGGGCATTCAGTACTTC
CASSRTGTGGIQYF
>TRBJ1-2|TRBV4-1|TRBD1|-
TGCGCCAGCAGCCAAGATGTATTTCCCCGGGGACAGCACTATGGCTACACCTTC
CASSQDVFPRGQHYGYTF
>TRBJ2-7|TRBV27|-|few
TGTGCCAGCAGTTTTATCCCAGCCTACGAGCAGTACTTC
CASSFIPAYEQYF
>TRBJ2-3|TRBV11-2|TRBD2|-
TGTGCCAGCAGCTTTATACGGCTAGCGGGTAGCACAGATACGCAGTATTTT
CASSFIRLAGSTDTQYF
>TRBJ2-5|TRBV28|TRBD2|-
TGTGCCAGCAGTTCCTCAGCGGGGGCCCAAGAGACCCAGTACTTC
CASSSSAGAQETQYF
>TRBJ1-2|TRBV11-1|-|once
TGTGCCAGCAGCCAGGAAAACTATGGCTACACCTTC
CASSQENYGYTF
>TRBJ1-1|TRBV7-9|-|-
TGTGCCAGCAGCTTATACGAGGTCACTGAAGCTTTCTTT
CASSLYEVTEAFF
>TRBJ2-7|TRBV6-5|-|-
TGTGCCAGCAGTTACTCGCGGGCAATGGGCGAGCAGTACTTC
CASSYSRAMGEQYF
>TRBJ2-1|TRBV20-1|TRBD2|-
TGCAGTGCTAGTCTTGTCCGGACTAGCTCCTACAATGAGCAGTTCTTC
CSASLVRTSSYNEQFF
>TRBJ2-7|TRBV20-1|-|few
TGCAGTGCCGACTTACAAGAGACCCGGTACTTC
CSADLQETRYF
>TRBJ2-1|TRBV2|TRBD2|-
TGTGCCAGCACCATCGGGGGGACCTCCTACAATGAGCAGTTCTTC
CASTIGGTSYNEQFF
>TRBJ1-1|TRBV28|-|-
TGTGCCAGCCGGGGGGCAGGAGGATCCCTCACTGAAGCTTTCTTT
CASRGAGGSLTEAFF
>TRBJ2-4|TRBV19|TRBD2|-
TGTGCCTCCGAAGCGGGAGAACTAGCCAAAAACATTCAGTACTTC
CASEAGELAKNIQYF
>TRBJ2-2|TRBV5-1|-|-
TGCGCCAGCAGCTTGGACAGCATCACCGGGGAGCTGTTTTTT
CASSLDSITGELFF
>TRBJ1-2|TRBV28|TRBD1|-
TGTGCCGGCAGGAGACCGGGACAGGGGTTTAACTATGGCTACACCTTC
CAGRRPGQGFNYGYTF
>TRBJ2-2|TRBV4-2|TRBD1|few
TGTGCCAGCAGCCAAGATCAGGGGGCTAGTAAGGCCGGGGAGCTGTTTTTT
CASSQDQGASKAGELFF
>TRBJ2-2|TRBV7-7|TRBD1|-
TGTGCCAGCAGCTTAAACAGGGGGGATCCCGGGGAGCTGTTTTTT
CASSLNRGDPGELFF
>TRBJ1-1|TRBV7-2|TRBD1|-
TGTGCCAGCAGAATTACAGGGGGCTATGGTGAAGCTTTCTTT
CASRITGGYGEAFF
>TRBJ2-7|TRBV19|-|-
TGTGCCAGTAGTTCCCGCAGGTCCTCCTACGAGCAGTACTTC
CASSSRRSSYEQYF
>TRBJ1-2|TRBV27|TRBD1|-
TGTGCCAGCAGCGGGACAGGCTCCTATGGCTACACCTTC
CASSGTGSYGYTF
>TRBJ1-4|TRBV5-4|TRBD1|-
TGTGCCAGCAGCGCCCGACAGGGGGGAAAACTGTTTTTT
CASSARQGGKLFF